The 6 T cell receptor beta chains listed next were all sequenced from one sample in a study of cytomegalovirus exposure and HLA in healthy donors. The PCR employed 60 Vbeta primers together with 13 Jbeta primers. Sequencing used immunoSEQ multiplex PCR; TCRdb keeps in-frame clones, though not all of them. Of some 120,000 clones listed, 9% to 10% are singletons. The material sequenced was PBMCs. Receptor source: a man in his thirties or forties in good health and CMV-seronegative.

This clone was counted only a few times. This CDR3 is CASSEGALLEQFF. CDR3 in DNA: TGTGCCAGCAGTGAAGGGGCCCTACTCGAGCAGTTCTTC. This sequence joins TRBV2 and TRBJ2-1, with D uncertain. Per germline, CDR1 SNHLY and CDR2 FYNNEI. This CDR3 has 13 residues. Trimming took 1 base from V and 10 from J, leaving 11 bases between them.

This chain connects TRBV10-3 to TRBJ1-1; D is possibly TRBD1 (5 bases). The V gene's germline CDR1 is ENHRY and CDR2 SYGVKD. This CDR3 is built from 14 residues. Trimming shortened V by 5 bases and J by 6 bases, and 16 bases separated the two germline ends. The chain's CDR3 is CAISSDAGGAEAFF. CDR3 DNA: TGTGCCATCAGTTCGGACGCAGGAGGGGCTGAAGCTTTCTTT.

This clone was picked up a small number of times. Other DNA sequences in the same sample also yield this CDR3. The J gene is TRBJ1-6, the V gene TRBV9; 8 nucleotides agree with TRBD1. J gave up 6 bases and V 4 bases, and 6 bases lay outside the gene matches. Germline-derived CDR1 and CDR2 are SGDLS and YYNGEE. CDR3 length: 15 amino acids. The CDR3 bases are TGTGCCAGCAGCCCGAGGACAGGGCTTAATTCACCCCTCCACTTT. It encodes CASSPRTGLNSPLHF.

The V and J genes are TRBV7-8 and TRBJ1-4; 8 bases are a match to TRBD1. The CDR3 has 16 amino acids. Per germline, CDR1 SGHVS and CDR2 FQNEAQ. Trimming took 6 bases from V and 6 from J; bases not matched to a gene: 12. The DNA for the CDR3 is TGTGCCAGCAGTTATAACAGGGGGATTGACCATGAAAAACTGTTTTTT. Protein sequence: CASSYNRGIDHEKLFF.

The chain is built from TRBV5-1 and TRBJ2-3; D may be TRBD1 (5 bases). The CDR3 is 15 residues long. In germline, CDR1 is SGHRS, CDR2 YFSETQ. V lost 2 bases, J lost 0 bases, and 10 bases lay in between. CDR3 coding DNA: TGCGCCAGCAGCTTCCAGGGCGCTAGCACAGATACGCAGTATTTT. It specifies CASSFQGASTDTQYF.

This clone has more than one count but fewer than ten. V gene TRBV6-1 combines with J gene TRBJ2-3, with 9 bases lining up with TRBD2. V was clipped by 0 bases and J by 6 bases; unmatched bases: 10. Germline CDR1 reads MNHNS; CDR2 reads SASEGT. The CDR3 totals 17 residues. CDR3 bases: TGTGCCAGCAGTGAAGCGCAGGGAAGGCTAGCGGGGGATACGCAGTATTTT. This sequence encodes CASSEAQGRLAGDTQYF.